The 27 T cell receptor beta chains listed next were all sequenced from one sample in a study of T-cell memory formation after mild COVID-19. One entry per CDR3 protein, called by TCRdb with MiXCR from the 5' RACE reads. In the table there are 470,000 or so distinct CDR3 sequences, under 20% of which are singletons. The sample taken for sequencing was PBMCs or a T cell subset sorted from them (not recorded which). These receptors were collected from a man in his late teens or twenties who had mild COVID-19 (a few samples of this study predate the infection). Cell type and time point are not known.

This clonotype was counted a few times. This rearrangement joins TRBV4-3 to TRBJ2-3; perhaps TRBD2 as D (5 bases). This CDR3 has 12 amino acids. Germline CDR1 is LGHNA and CDR2 is YSLEER. Deletions cut 3 bases from V and 6 bases from J, with 7 bases between. CDR3 in amino acids: CASSHGMDTQYF. In DNA form, the CDR3 reads TGCGCCAGCAGCCACGGGATGGATACGCAGTATTTT.

The chain links TRBV19 to TRBJ1-2; D is uncertain. Germline V lookup: CDR1 LNHDA, CDR2 SQIVND (reference sequence). The CDR3 is made up of 12 amino acids. V lost 3 bases, J lost 8 bases, and 10 bases lay in between. The CDR3 region is CASSIIVGGYTF. The CDR3 DNA reads as TGTGCCAGTAGTATTATCGTCGGCGGCTACACCTTC.

This clonotype was recorded at least ten times. J is TRBJ1-1 and V is TRBV5-1; TRBD1 is a possible D gene (5 bases). CDR3 length equals 15 residues. The germline V and J ends were trimmed by 0 bases and 1 base, with 10 bases remaining between them. CDR1 SGHRS and CDR2 YFSETQ come from the germline V gene. The DNA of the CDR3 is TGCGCCAGCAGCTTGGTTGGGGGAGAGAACACTGAAGCTTTCTTT. This gives the protein CASSLVGGENTEAFF.

This clonotype turned up a few times. The genes are TRBV27 and TRBJ2-3; the D gene is possibly TRBD2 (7 bases). The germline V gene encodes CDR1 MNHEY and CDR2 SMNVEV (reference sequence). V was cut by 5 bases and J by 8 bases, with 11 bases left in between. The CDR3 runs to 12 residues. The CDR3, as DNA: TGTGCCAGCAGTCGGGGGGCTAGTACGCAGTATTTT. Its translation: CASSRGASTQYF.

This clonotype was observed a few times. The chain couples TRBV24-1 to TRBJ2-1, with D hard to call. Deletions cut 4 bases from V and 8 bases from J, with 11 bases between. Germline V gene lookup returns CDR1 KGHDR and CDR2 SFDVKD. CDR3 length: 13 amino acids. In DNA, the CDR3 is TGTGCCACCAGTGAGGTGGCGTGGGATGAGCAGTTCTTC. Encoded protein: CATSEVAWDEQFF.

A remark on this clonotype: A read error may produce the germline difference seen at one junction end. The rearrangement uses TRBV5-1 and TRBJ2-1; D may be TRBD1 (5 bases). Per germline, CDR1 SGHRS and CDR2 YFSETQ. The CDR3 has 12 residues. The CDR3 nucleotides are TGCGCCAGCACCTTGCCGACAGATGAGCAGTTCTTC. Translation: CASTLPTDEQFF.

This clonotype was picked up a small number of times. Mismatch with germline at one junction end may stem from a read error. The rearrangement links TRBV6-1 to TRBJ2-2; 8 bases match TRBD2. The CDR3 is 13 residues long. Germline V gene data show CDR1 as MNHNS and CDR2 as SASEGT. The CDR3 loop reads CASAAGDTGELFF. The DNA of the CDR3 is TGTGCCAGCGCAGCGGGGGACACCGGTGAGCTGTTTTTT.

This clonotype was picked up a small number of times. CDR3: CASSLGILNTGELFF. DNA of the CDR3: TGTGCCAGCAGCTTAGGGATCTTAAACACCGGGGAGCTGTTTTTT. This chain uses TRBV7-8 with TRBJ2-2; no clear D gene. Germline V gene sequence: CDR1 SGHVS, CDR2 FQNEAQ. The length of the CDR3 is 15 residues. Trimming pared 1 base from V and 2 bases from J, leaving 8 bases between.

This clonotype was seen only a few times. This rearrangement joins TRBV7-2 to TRBJ2-7; D not certain. CDR1 SGHTA and CDR2 FQGNSA come from the germline V gene. CDR3 length equals 13 residues. Trimming cost V 4 bases and J 4 bases, with 11 bases left between them. The CDR3 nucleotides read TGTGCCAGCAGCTCCTCCTTAGCTTACGAGCAGTACGTC. This gives the protein CASSSSLAYEQYV.

This sequence joins TRBV20-1 and TRBJ1-1, with unresolved D. The CDR3 covers 13 residues. The germline gives CDR1 DFQATT, CDR2 SNEGSKA (reference sequence). The V gene lost 3 bases and the J gene lost 5 bases, with 13 bases spanning the gap. CDR3 region: CSASLSQETEAFF. The CDR3 DNA reads as TGCAGTGCTAGTCTGTCCCAGGAAACTGAAGCTTTCTTT.

There are a few counts of this clonotype. The CDR3 loop is CASSSRGFGYTF. CDR3 sequence (DNA): TGTGCCAGCAGTTCCAGGGGTTTTGGCTACACCTTC. The chain combines TRBV28 with TRBJ1-2; TRBD1 is a possible D gene (6 bases). Trimming cost V 4 bases and J 7 bases, with 10 bases left between them. The germline CDR1 and CDR2 sequences are MDHEN and SYDVKM. The CDR3 extends over 12 amino acids.

The sample holds many counts of this clonotype. The rearrangement joins TRBV5-1 to TRBJ2-2; 7 bases fit TRBD1. CDR1 is SGHRS and CDR2 is YFSETQ in the germline V gene. Trimming removed 4 bases from V and 6 bases from J; junction bases left unmatched: 9. The CDR3 runs 15 residues. This CDR3 is CASSPDRVYAGELFF. In DNA form, the CDR3 reads TGCGCCAGCAGCCCAGACAGGGTGTATGCCGGGGAGCTGTTTTTT. Full variable domain (missing parts from reference TRBV5-1 and TRBJ2-2): KAGVTQTPRYLIKTRGQQVTLSCSPISGHRSVSWYQQTPGQGLQFLFEYFSETQRNKGNFPGRFSGRQFSNSRSEMNVSTLELGDSALYLCASSPDRVYAGELFFGEGSRLTVL.

This chain joins TRBV7-2 and TRBJ1-2; tentative D call: TRBD1 (6 bases). The germline gives CDR1 SGHTA, CDR2 FQGNSA. The V end lost 5 bases, the J end lost 6 bases, and 13 bases lay between the germline ends. The CDR3 loop spans 13 amino acids. CDR3 sequence: CASSKRGGDGYTF. CDR3 in DNA: TGTGCCAGCAGCAAGAGGGGGGGGGATGGCTACACCTTC.

V gene TRBV20-1 combines with J gene TRBJ1-1; D is possibly TRBD1 (6 bases). This CDR3 spans 14 amino acids. Germline V gives CDR1 DFQATT, CDR2 SNEGSKA (reference sequence). The V end was cut by 0 bases, the J end by 3 bases, with 11 bases between. CDR3 amino acids: CSARDPRQDTEAFF. The CDR3 region has the DNA TGCAGTGCTAGAGATCCCCGACAGGACACTGAAGCTTTCTTT.

The chain couples TRBV7-3 to TRBJ2-1; 11 bases match TRBD1. V was clipped by 4 bases and J by 6 bases; unmatched bases: 5. CDR1 is SGHTA and CDR2 is FQGTGA in the germline V gene. The CDR3 loop spans 15 amino acids. CDR3 in amino acids: CASSSGQGVVNEQFF. For the CDR3, the DNA is TGTGCCAGCAGCTCGGGACAGGGGGTGGTCAATGAGCAGTTCTTC. Based on the CDR3 plus reference TRBV7-3 and TRBJ2-1, the full variable domain is GAGVSQTPSNKVTEKGKYVELRCDPISGHTALYWYRQSLGQGPEFLIYFQGTGAADDSGLPNDRFFAVRPEGSVSTLKIQRTERGDSAVYLCASSSGQGVVNEQFFGPGTRLTVL.

This clonotype was counted a few times. The chain recombines TRBV5-1 with TRBJ2-5; a weak D match, TRBD1 (8 bases). CDR3 size: 15 residues. The V and J ends lost 0 bases and 9 bases respectively, with 18 bases between them. CDR1 is SGHRS and CDR2 is YFSETQ in the germline V gene. CDR3 region: CASSLGDLQGGAQYF. The CDR3 region has the DNA TGCGCCAGCAGCTTGGGGGACCTACAGGGGGGGGCCCAGTACTTC.

A few counts support this clonotype. This sequence joins TRBV7-9 and TRBJ2-3; the D gene is possibly TRBD2 (6 bases). Trimming removed 6 bases from V and 6 bases from J, with 28 bases in between. This CDR3 is 18 amino acids long. CDR1 is SEHNR and CDR2 is FQNEAQ in the germline V gene (reference sequence). CDR3 amino acids: CASSSTGTARQFFDTQYF. The CDR3 DNA is TGTGCCAGCAGTTCAACCGGGACTGCGAGACAGTTCTTCGATACGCAGTATTTT.

Only a few counts were recorded for this clonotype. The chain combines TRBV20-1 with TRBJ1-2; possible D gene TRBD1, 5 bases. Germline CDR1 DFQATT, CDR2 SNEGSKA (reference sequence). V lost 6 bases and J lost 0, with 11 bases in between. This CDR3 spans 13 amino acids. The CDR3 DNA is TGCAGTGCGGACGACAGAGCTAACTATGGCTACACCTTC. It codes for CSADDRANYGYTF.

The chain couples TRBV6-2 or TRBV6-3 to TRBJ2-1; no reliable D call. V dropped 6 bases and J dropped 3 bases, with 12 bases sitting between them. This CDR3 region has 14 residues. The V gene's germline CDR1 is MNHEY and CDR2 SVGEGT. Here the CDR3 reads CASSRTRSYNEQFF. CDR3 nucleotides: TGTGCCAGCAGCCGCACCCGAAGCTACAATGAGCAGTTCTTC.

V is TRBV5-1 and J is TRBJ2-2; TRBD1 might be the D (6 bases). Germline-derived CDR1 and CDR2 are SGHRS and YFSETQ. Trimming took 5 bases from V and 3 from J, leaving 11 bases between them. There are 14 residues in the CDR3. The CDR3 bases are TGCGCCAGCAGGACAGGTCCTGACACCGGGGAGCTGTTTTTT. Its translation: CASRTGPDTGELFF.

The rearrangement links TRBV4-1 to TRBJ1-2; possible D gene TRBD1, 5 bases. The CDR3 loop spans 19 amino acids. The germline V gene has CDR1 MGHRA and CDR2 YSYEKL. Trimming took 0 bases from V and 1 from J, leaving 21 bases between them. The DNA of the CDR3 is TGCGCCAGCAGCCAAGATAGAAGGGGACCAGATCCCGATAACTATGGCTACACCTTC. This codes for CASSQDRRGPDPDNYGYTF.

The rearrangement links TRBV7-2 to TRBJ2-1; the match to TRBD2 covers 8 bases. Germline V gives CDR1 SGHTA, CDR2 FQGNSA. Trimming removed 0 bases from V and 4 bases from J; junction bases left unmatched: 11. The CDR3 runs 18 residues. The CDR3 here is CASSLARTGGRSYNEQFF. Written as DNA, the CDR3 is TGTGCCAGCAGCTTAGCGCGAACGGGGGGGCGTAGTTACAATGAGCAGTTCTTC. Drawing the rest from reference TRBV7-2 and TRBJ2-1, the complete variable domain is GAGVSQSPSNKVTEKGKDVELRCDPISGHTALYWYRQSLGQGLEFLIYFQGNSAPDKSGLPSDRFSAERTGGSVSTLTIQRTQQEDSAVYLCASSLARTGGRSYNEQFFGPGTRLTVL.

V gene TRBV20-1 combines with J gene TRBJ2-3; tentative D call: TRBD1 (6 bases). This CDR3 has 14 residues. The germline V and J ends were trimmed by 1 base and 4 bases, with 12 bases remaining between them. CDR1 is DFQATT and CDR2 is SNEGSKA in the germline V gene (reference sequence). CDR3 bases: TGCAGTGCTAGAGGCCTCAGGGGCCCAGATACGCAGTATTTT. It specifies CSARGLRGPDTQYF.

This clonotype was counted between two and nine times. The rearrangement links TRBV7-8 to TRBJ2-7; perhaps TRBD1 as D (5 bases). The V end lost 2 bases, the J end lost 0 bases, and 11 bases lay between the germline ends. Germline CDR1 is SGHVS and CDR2 is FQNEAQ. There are 15 residues in the CDR3. The DNA of the CDR3 is TGTGCCAGCAGCTTAAGCCAGGGATACTCCTACGAGCAGTACGTC. Residues: CASSLSQGYSYEQYV.

This clonotype was seen a few times. This chain links TRBV6-5 with TRBJ2-1, with D perhaps matching TRBD1 (5 bases). Per germline, CDR1 MNHEY and CDR2 SVGAGI. V lost 0 bases, J lost 8 bases, and 11 bases lay in between. The CDR3 totals 14 residues. CDR3 in amino acids: CASSYSSGMDEQFF. The CDR3 nucleotides read TGTGCCAGCAGTTACTCGTCAGGGATGGATGAGCAGTTCTTC.

V is TRBV5-1 and J is TRBJ2-1, with 8 bases lining up with TRBD1. This CDR3 region has 15 residues. The germline V gene has CDR1 SGHRS and CDR2 YFSETQ. J was trimmed by 4 bases and V by 4 bases; bases with no gene match: 7. The DNA of the CDR3 is TGCGCCAGCAGCCGGACAGGGATTGTTTACAATGAGCAGTTCTTC. As protein: CASSRTGIVYNEQFF.

The genes are TRBV25-1 and TRBJ1-6; 7 nucleotides align to TRBD1. Per germline, CDR1 MGHDK and CDR2 SYGVNS. Trimming at V came to 2 bases and at J to 10 bases, leaving 2 bases not matched to a gene. The CDR3 runs 13 residues. Here the CDR3 reads CASSETGESPLHF. The CDR3 DNA reads TGTGCCAGCAGTGAAACAGGGGAATCACCCCTCCACTTT.